This TCR beta chain comes out of a study of blood T cell repertoires in COVID-19. Source study methods: Quantification of nucleated cells was approximated via reference gene primer amplification. This table comes from immunoSEQ multiplex PCR, and its TCRdb copy is limited to in-frame clones, with some not included. V and J calls and clone size are as listed in that table; D and trimming were resolved from the DNA. The sample carries 250,000 to 350,000 clones, approximately 84% recorded once. This CDR3 spans 15 amino acids. Germline assignment: CDR1 LNHDA and CDR2 SQIVND (reference sequence). Trimming stripped 5 bases from V and 1 base from J, with 12 bases between. For this clone: This CDR3 is also generated by other DNA sequences in the sample.

The TCR was taken from a human donor with COVID-19, enrolled during active disease. The donor label of this sample is uncertain. Source material: peripheral blood. The chain combines TRBV19 with TRBJ1-5; tentative D call: TRBD1 (6 bases). In DNA form, the CDR3 reads TGTGCCAGTAGTCCCGGGACACACAGCAATCAGCCCCAGCATTTT. Its translation is CASSPGTHSNQPQHF.